Shown below are 7 T cell receptor beta chains from a single sample sequenced in a study of tumor-infiltrating lymphocytes in glioblastoma multiforme. Three nested ARM-PCR rounds with V-beta and C-beta primers built TCRB libraries. MiXCR was run by TCRdb on the multiplex PCR reads, yielding one entry per CDR3 protein. The sample lists almost 20,000 distinct CDR3 sequences; roughly 64% were seen once. Sequencing was done on a sample of peripheral blood. All receptors derive from a male donor with glioblastoma.

This chain joins TRBV20-1 and TRBJ2-7; no reliable D call. Germline V gene lookup returns CDR1 DFQATT and CDR2 SNEGSKA (reference sequence). CDR3 length equals 11 residues. In nucleotides, the CDR3 is TGCTGCGCTGCGGACGGCTACGAGCAGTACTTC. Its protein product is CCAADGYEQYF.

This clonotype was seen repeatedly, ten times or more. The V call is TRBV5-1, the J call TRBJ2-3; D is perhaps TRBD1 or TRBD2 (5 bases each). CDR3 length equals 16 residues. Trimming took 4 bases from V and 0 from J, leaving 15 bases between them. The germline V gene has CDR1 SGHRS and CDR2 YFSETQ. The CDR3 coding sequence is TGCGCCAGCAGCCAGGGACCAAGCGGTAGCACAGATACGCAGTATTTT. Translation: CASSQGPSGSTDTQYF.

This clonotype was detected ten times or more. CDR3 residues: CASSYSIAQGGSPLHF. The CDR3, as DNA: TGTGCCAGCAGTTACTCGATTGCGCAGGGGGGATCACCCCTCCACTTT. This sequence joins TRBV6-5 and TRBJ1-6, with 7 bases fitting TRBD1. From germline, CDR1 is MNHEY and CDR2 SVGAGI. V was clipped by 0 bases and J by 10 bases; unmatched bases: 9. CDR3 length: 16 amino acids.

In regard to this clonotype: The junction departs from germline at one end; a sequencing error may be responsible. The chain joins TRBV11-2 to TRBJ2-2, with a weak D call TRBD2 (5 bases). This CDR3 spans 15 amino acids. Germline CDR1 and CDR2: SGHAT and FQNNGV. Here the CDR3 DNA reads TGTGCCAACAGCTTAGTACAGAGGCACACCGGGGAGCTGTCTTTT. This translates into CANSLVQRHTGELSF.

With regard to this clonotype: The CDR3 does not end in the conserved phenylalanine or tryptophan, so this is likely a read error. The J gene is TRBJ2-1, the V gene TRBV6-2 or TRBV6-3, with D perhaps TRBD2 (5 bases). V shed 6 bases and J shed 8 bases, with 14 bases lying between them. Germline assignment: CDR1 MNHEY and CDR2 SVGEGT. This CDR3 has 13 amino acids. The CDR3 region is CASSYERVHEQFL. The CDR3 DNA sequence: TGTGCCAGCAGCTACGAGAGGGTCCATGAGCAGTTCCTC.

There are many counts of this clonotype. The chain has TRBV12-3 or TRBV12-4 and TRBJ2-2; D not resolved. V was shortened by 3 bases and J by 2 bases, with 7 bases between the two germline ends. The CDR3 has 14 residues. Written as DNA, the CDR3 is TGTGCCAGCAGTTTCAACAGCAACACCGGGGAGCTGTTTTTT. Amino acid sequence: CASSFNSNTGELFF.

Regarding this clonotype: Mismatch with germline at one junction end may stem from a read error. The chain uses TRBV5-1 and TRBJ2-7; either TRBD1 or TRBD2 may supply D (5 bases each). Germline V lookup: CDR1 SGHRS, CDR2 YFSETQ. This CDR3 comprises 14 residues. DNA of the CDR3: TGCGTCAGCAGCTTGGCCAAGGGGAGCTACGAGCAGTACTTC. Residues: CVSSLAKGSYEQYF.